This T cell receptor beta chain was recorded in a study of blood T cell repertoires in COVID-19 (dated by TCRdb to 2020 to 2021). About the full investigation: Samples covering the acute and convalescent phases of COVID-19 were provided by collaborators in the United States, Italy and Spain. The prospective study material was composed of cDNA or gDNA derived from T cells, B-cell-depleted T cells, or PBMCs. Subjects who had been exposed to COVID-19, were actively infected with it, or had recovered from it provided the deeply sampled blood TCRbeta repertoires that made up the dataset. A freely available public database, intended as a resource for researchers studying the immune response to SARS-CoV-2, is where the repertoires were released. Samples came from the ongoing ImmuneRACE study (first 160 participants) plus 1,254 subjects from 6 global collaborators. A de-identified subject ID, COVID-19 status, age in years and sex were almost always included in the sample metadata. Where available, HLA class I and class II types were obtained from metadata supplied by the sample provider rather than from assay-based typing. Points the paper makes about the study in general: The amount of clinical and demographic metadata varied by source and participant and was provided uncurated.

The immunoSEQ Assay, a bias-controlled multiplex PCR, was used to amplify TCRbeta CDR3 regions from genomic DNA. Under the source paper's analysis protocol: The number of nucleated cells in each sample was estimated by amplification of reference gene primers within the assay. Sequence reads were collapsed and filtered to measure the absolute abundance of every unique TCRbeta CDR3 rearrangement. For each sample, productive Simpson clonality was calculated as the square root of Simpson's diversity index over productive rearrangements. TCRdb took this table from immuneACCESS and kept in-frame rearrangements with V and J called. Such tables lack part of the clones; where checked against another copy, unresolved V genes explain under half of the gap, and the rest is unexplained. V, J and clone size were drawn from that table, and D and trimming were deduced from the DNA. This sample is represented by approximately 200,000 clones; 70% to 85% of them were singletons. The ten largest account for 1.8% of the sample.

Remarks on this clone: Its target antigen remains unknown. No much larger clone exists at a distance of one base, and base qualities are not known.

In the prospective study, participants were about 18 to 89 years old, resided in 20 to 30 geographic areas of the United States, and were enrolled through a virtual design. Cohort assignment in the prospective study relied on participant-reported clinical history from a screening survey and a study questionnaire. Recovered participants in ImmuneRACE Cohort 3 were defined by two consecutive negative NP/OP PCR tests, clearance by a healthcare professional, or resolution of symptoms. Mobile phlebotomists in the prospective study collected whole blood, serum and a nasopharyngeal or oropharyngeal swab from every participant. Additional blood draws and questionnaires over an approximately 2-month period could optionally be provided by prospective study participants. Before DNA extraction, prospective study blood samples were shipped either frozen or at room temperature. Germline trimming amounts to 6 bases on V and 0 bases on J, with 14 as the count of junction bases outside the gene matches. Its CDR3 holds 17 amino acids, cysteine through phenylalanine. The only DNA kept is the CDR3, 51 bases in frame from the first base. In the germline V gene (reference sequence), CDR1 corresponds to DFQATT and CDR2 to SNEGSKA.

Rearrangement joined TRBV20-1 to TRBJ2-3, and 8 junction bases match TRBD2. The specimen was PBMCs or T cells enriched from blood (not recorded which). The clonotype comes from a man aged 60 to 75 who had recovered from COVID-19. The nucleotide sequence is given as TGCAGTGCGAGTACTAGCGGAGCCATACCTAGCACAGATACGCAGTATTTT. Its amino acids are CSASTSGAIPSTDTQYF.